This T cell receptor (beta chain) was observed in a study of regulatory T cells in long-lasting Graves disease. At the level of the study: Antithyroid drugs had been given to newly diagnosed Graves' patients for under 3 months.

Relying on iRepertoire HTBI primers and Arm-PCR of CDR3 regions, the team built TCR beta libraries. TCRdb itself ran the multiplex PCR reads through MiXCR, one entry per CDR3 protein. The top ten hold 25% of the sample, which has around 500,000 distinct CDR3 sequences, 15% to 20% seen once. As for time point: newly diagnosed GD, antithyroid drugs for less than 3 months. PBMCs provided the RNA from which the TCR library was made. Study-wide results and caveats: The TCR repertoire of persistent Graves' patients was less diverse than that of newly diagnosed ones.

A remark on this clonotype: Its specificity is unknown.

These data are also associated with another study on T cells in Graves' hyperthyroidism and ophthalmopathy. That report adds: When the TCR CDR3 underwent first-round RT-PCR, the HTBI primer set was used.

The material was peripheral blood mononuclear cells (PBMCs), obtained at new diagnosis, from a patient treated with antithyroid drugs. This clonotype was sampled from a woman aged 40 to 65 with Graves disease.

The CDR3 DNA sequence: TGCGCCAGCAGCTCGACTGGGCTTAGCAATGAAAAACTGTTTTTT. Residues: CASSSTGLSNEKLFF. The chain employs TRBV5-1 and TRBJ1-4; D not certain. CDR3 size: 15 residues. The V gene lost 3 bases and the J gene lost 5 bases, with 14 bases spanning the gap. Germline V lookup: CDR1 SGHRS, CDR2 YFSETQ.